This T cell receptor (beta chain) was found in a study of CD8 T cells in ankylosing spondylitis. Each TCR beta library was made by quantitative 5'-RACE that incorporated molecular barcodes. TCRdb used MiXCR to reprocess the 5' RACE reads, holding one entry per CDR3 protein. The sample consists of roughly 440,000 distinct CDR3 sequences, approximately 17% of them appearing once. Study results and caveats: A CD8+ phenotype characterized the disease-linked clones, which were relatively rare in peripheral blood. Some motif variants had been reported before (in reactive arthritis synovial fluid and blood). Matched ankylosing spondylitis synovial fluid reportedly contained a significantly enriched population of disease-linked clones. A motif of 7 to 9 highly homologous TCR beta variants was seen as apparently characteristic of ankylosing spondylitis blood.

This clonotype has only a few counts. Its antigen remains unknown. Germline assignment: CDR1 SGHRS and CDR2 YFSETQ. The CDR3 consists of 17 residues. V was shortened by 1 base and J by 0 bases, with 14 bases between the two germline ends. The sequencing input was blood, either unsorted or a sorted T cell fraction (not recorded which). The chain links TRBV5-1 to TRBJ2-4, with D maybe TRBD2 (5 bases). The clonotype comes from a male donor with ankylosing spondylitis. CDR3 residues: CASSLRPPGLAKNIQYF. The CDR3 nucleotides read TGCGCCAGCAGCTTGCGCCCCCCCGGACTAGCCAAAAACATTCAGTACTTC.